These 13 T cell receptor beta chains originate from one sample sequenced in a study of OX40 agonist ivuxolimab in advanced cancers. Generated by immunoSEQ multiplex PCR, the TCRdb table keeps only in-frame clones and is missing some. The data show tens of thousands of clones, 75% to 90% seen once. The source was CD4+ or CD8+ T cells sorted from blood, collected in a trial of the OX40 agonist ivuxolimab. The receptors stem from an adult with an advanced solid tumor such as melanoma, head and neck, liver or kidney cancer.

This clone was picked up one time. CDR3: CASSPNGGGEAFF. CDR3 sequence (DNA): TGCGCCAGCAGCCCCAATGGGGGTGGTGAAGCTTTCTTT. The rearrangement joins TRBV5-1 to TRBJ1-1; tentative D call: TRBD1 (5 bases). Germline V lookup: CDR1 SGHRS, CDR2 YFSETQ. With 4 bases removed from V and 7 bases from J, the gap between germline ends came to 14 bases. The CDR3 spans 13 residues.

The chain uses TRBV11-2 and TRBJ2-5, with 7 bases matching TRBD2. V lost 0 bases to trimming and J lost 11 bases; unmatched junction nucleotides: 12. The CDR3 is 15 residues long. Germline values: CDR1 SGHAT, CDR2 FQNNGV. CDR3 nucleotides: TGTGCCAGCAGCTTAGAACCCCTTTCGGGAGGCGGGCAGTACTTC. It codes for CASSLEPLSGGGQYF.

The J gene is TRBJ1-3, the V gene TRBV25-1; 7 nucleotides align to TRBD1. This CDR3 has 14 amino acids. Germline trimming cut 3 bases from V and 8 bases from J; bases unmatched to any gene: 7. Germline lookup yields CDR1 MGHDK and CDR2 SYGVNS. The CDR3 DNA reads as TGTGCCAGCAGTGAGATAGACAGGGAAGACACCATATATTTT. Translated, it gives CASSEIDREDTIYF.

The J gene is TRBJ2-7, the V gene TRBV4-3; D is unclear. CDR3 length equals 16 residues. CDR1 and CDR2 (germline): LGHNA, YSLEER. V gave up 0 bases and J gave up 0 bases, with 12 bases separating them. The CDR3 DNA is TGCGCCAGCAGCCAAGACCCGGACCTTTTCTCCTACGAGCAGTACTTC. Protein: CASSQDPDLFSYEQYF.

The chain carries TRBV9 and TRBJ2-5; D gene ambiguous. CDR1 and CDR2 (germline): SGDLS, YYNGEE. This CDR3 is built from 14 residues. V was clipped by 0 bases and J by 5 bases, with 11 bases between them. The CDR3 DNA reads as TGTGCCAGCAGCGTAGGTTCGGGTACGGAGACCCAGTACTTC. Translated: CASSVGSGTETQYF.

The chain recombines TRBV7-2 with TRBJ1-5, with 7 bases lining up with TRBD1. The CDR3 runs 15 residues. V was clipped by 7 bases and J by 4 bases; unmatched bases: 10. CDR1 and CDR2 from the germline V gene are SGHTA and FQGNSA. The CDR3, as DNA: TGTGCCAGCACCACAAACCAGGGACAGAATCAGCCCCAGCATTTT. It translates to CASTTNQGQNQPQHF. The whole variable domain, filled in from reference TRBV7-2 and TRBJ1-5, reads GAGVSQSPSNKVTEKGKDVELRCDPISGHTALYWYRQSLGQGLEFLIYFQGNSAPDKSGLPSDRFSAERTGGSVSTLTIQRTQQEDSAVYLCASTTNQGQNQPQHFGDGTRLSIL.

The chain combines TRBV5-8 with TRBJ1-5; the D gene is possibly TRBD1 (6 bases). CDR1 and CDR2 from the germline V gene are SGHTS and YDEGEE. Trimming cost V 4 bases and J 11 bases, with 22 bases left between them. The CDR3 loop spans 15 amino acids. The CDR3 sequence: CASSTTTGIAVAQHF. The CDR3 DNA reads as TGTGCCAGCAGCACCACTACAGGGATTGCAGTGGCCCAGCATTTT. Looking up the rest from reference TRBV5-8 and TRBJ1-5 gives the full variable domain: EAGVTQSPTHLIKTRGQQATLRCSPISGHTSVYWYQQALGLGLQFLLWYDEGEERNRGNFPPRFSGRQFPNYSSELNVNALELEDSALYLCASSTTTGIAVAQHFGDGTRLSIL.

This rearrangement joins TRBV19 to TRBJ2-2; 8 positions agree with TRBD1. The CDR3 length is 15 residues. V was pared by 5 bases and J by 6 bases, with 8 bases of the junction left unmatched. The V gene's germline CDR1 is LNHDA and CDR2 SQIVND (reference sequence). CDR3 in DNA: TGTGCCAGTAGTCCTTGGACAGGGAAGTCCGGGGAGCTGTTTTTT. Translated, it gives CASSPWTGKSGELFF.

CDR3 bases: TGTGCCAGCAGTATGATCCGGACAGGGGGATCCTGGGAGACCCAGTACTTC. This translates into CASSMIRTGGSWETQYF. V is TRBV28 and J is TRBJ2-5, with 10 bases aligning to TRBD1. J lost 5 bases, V lost 5 bases, and 14 bases had no gene match. Germline V gene lookup returns CDR1 MDHEN and CDR2 SYDVKM. The CDR3 consists of 17 residues.

This chain connects TRBV4-3 to TRBJ2-4; 7 bases agree with TRBD2. The trim removed 4 bases at V and 8 bases at J, leaving 11 bases unmatched. The CDR3 length is 15 residues. Germline CDR1 is LGHNA and CDR2 is YSLEER. CDR3 DNA: TGCGCCAGCAGCCCAACAGCGGAGGGGAGGGACATTCAGTACTTC. Residues: CASSPTAEGRDIQYF.

This chain joins TRBV19 and TRBJ2-4; D is unresolved. Trimming took 3 bases from V and 0 from J, leaving 6 bases between them. This CDR3 has 14 residues. Per the germline V gene, CDR1 is LNHDA and CDR2 is SQIVND (reference sequence). CDR3 in amino acids: CASSIGIAKNIQYF. CDR3 DNA: TGTGCCAGTAGTATCGGTATAGCCAAAAACATTCAGTACTTC.

This chain uses TRBV7-6 with TRBJ2-3; 7 bases agree with TRBD2. Looked up from germline, CDR1 is SGHVS and CDR2 is FNYEAQ. The V segment lost 5 bases and the J segment 2 bases; nucleotides outside the gene matches: 4. CDR3 size: 14 residues. The DNA for the CDR3 is TGTGCCAGCAGCCGTGGGGGGGACACAGATACGCAGTATTTT. Encoded protein: CASSRGGDTDTQYF.

The chain joins TRBV25-1 to TRBJ1-2, with D possibly being TRBD1 (5 bases). In germline, CDR1 is MGHDK, CDR2 SYGVNS. This CDR3 has 14 residues. V lost 1 base to trimming and J lost 2 bases, with 8 bases between them. The CDR3 loop is CASSEWGGNYGYTF. The CDR3 coding sequence is TGTGCCAGCAGTGAATGGGGCGGAAACTATGGCTACACCTTC.